The 10 T cell receptor beta chains presented below share a single source sample, sequenced in a study of T cell changes during pregnancy in multiple sclerosis. Method: immunoSEQ multiplex PCR; TCRdb's copy keeps in-frame clones and lacks some. Among about 59,000 clones listed, over 75% were seen once. This specimen consisted of peripheral blood, obtained before pregnancy. The receptors shown here come from a female donor with multiple sclerosis, enrolled in a pregnancy study.

The V call is TRBV5-1, the J call TRBJ1-4; 9 nucleotides agree with TRBD1. Trimming removed 8 bases from V and 6 bases from J; junction bases left unmatched: 2. This CDR3 is built from 12 residues. CDR1 is SGHRS and CDR2 is YFSETQ in the germline V gene. The CDR3 loop reads CASRTGDEKLFF. CDR3 bases: TGCGCCAGTCGGACAGGGGATGAAAAACTGTTTTTT.

The V gene is TRBV9, the J gene TRBJ1-2, with D hard to call. This CDR3 spans 16 amino acids. CDR1 is SGDLS, CDR2 YYNGEE, per germline. V gave up 1 base and J gave up 2 bases, with 15 bases separating them. The CDR3 bases are TGTGCCAGCAGCGTACAGGCGGGAGGATTAAACTATGGCTACACCTTC. Protein product: CASSVQAGGLNYGYTF.

This rearrangement joins TRBV19 to TRBJ2-7, with unresolved D. V shed 7 bases and J shed 0 bases, with 19 bases lying between them. CDR3 length equals 16 residues. CDR1 and CDR2 from the germline V gene are LNHDA and SQIVND (reference sequence). CDR3 in amino acids: CASTPSTGSLSYEQYF. Here the CDR3 DNA reads TGTGCCAGTACCCCATCAACGGGTTCCCTCTCCTACGAGCAGTACTTC.

This chain links TRBV5-6 with TRBJ1-3; TRBD1 matches 8 bases. The CDR3 is 17 amino acids. V lost 4 bases and J lost 3; bases outside the gene matches: 12. Germline CDR1 is SGHDT and CDR2 is YYEEEE. For the CDR3, the DNA is TGTGCCAGCAGCGGCCCATGGGGACAGGTTGGTGGAAACACCATATATTTT. Amino acids: CASSGPWGQVGGNTIYF.

This clone was recorded once. The chain links TRBV19 to TRBJ1-1; 8 nucleotides match TRBD1. The CDR3 length is 14 residues. V was pared by 6 bases and J by 1 base, with 4 bases of the junction left unmatched. Germline values: CDR1 LNHDA, CDR2 SQIVND (reference sequence). The CDR3 sequence is CASRDDRGNTEAFF. The CDR3 nucleotides read TGTGCCAGTAGAGACGACAGGGGGAACACTGAAGCTTTCTTT.

V and J are TRBV5-6 and TRBJ2-2; TRBD1 is a possible D gene (5 bases). In germline, CDR1 is SGHDT, CDR2 YYEEEE. The CDR3 runs 13 residues. V shed 4 bases and J shed 6 bases, with 10 bases lying between them. The CDR3 coding sequence is TGTGCCAGCAGCGGAACCAGGGCCGGGGAGCTGTTTTTT. Amino acids: CASSGTRAGELFF.

V and J are TRBV7-2 and TRBJ2-2, with 7 bases identical to TRBD1. Losses at the gene ends were 6 bases for V and 3 bases for J; bases not matched to a gene: 7. The V gene's germline CDR1 is SGHTA and CDR2 FQGNSA. This CDR3 has 15 amino acids. CDR3 sequence (DNA): TGTGCCAGCAGTCCGAGACAGGGATACACCGGGGAGCTGTTTTTT. Protein product: CASSPRQGYTGELFF.

This chain links TRBV7-2 with TRBJ2-7; TRBD1 aligns across 7 bases. Per the germline V gene, CDR1 is SGHTA and CDR2 is FQGNSA. This CDR3 has 15 residues. J gave up 5 bases and V 5 bases, and 12 bases lay outside the gene matches. As DNA, the CDR3 is TGTGCCAGCAGCCATTTCCAGATCACAGGGGACGAGCAGTACTTC. Amino acids: CASSHFQITGDEQYF.

This rearrangement joins TRBV4-1 to TRBJ2-1; D unresolved. Trimming removed 0 bases from V and 5 bases from J, with 8 bases in between. The CDR3 contains 14 residues. Germline V gene sequence: CDR1 MGHRA, CDR2 YSYEKL. CDR3 region: CASSQERLDNEQFF. The CDR3 DNA follows: TGCGCCAGCAGCCAAGAGAGACTCGACAATGAGCAGTTCTTC.

The chain has TRBV7-2 and TRBJ2-7; D is possibly TRBD1 (5 bases). Looked up from germline, CDR1 is SGHTA and CDR2 is FQGNSA. V gave up 0 bases and J gave up 3 bases, with 18 bases separating them. This CDR3 spans 17 amino acids. For the CDR3, the DNA is TGTGCCAGCAGCTTAGCCTCCAGCCCGAGACAGATCTACGAGCAGTACTTC. The encoded protein is CASSLASSPRQIYEQYF.